What follows are 21 T cell receptor beta chains derived from one specimen sequenced in a study of T cell responses to AZD1222 COVID-19 vaccine. Only in-frame clones appear in the TCRdb table, and some are missing; sequencing was by immunoSEQ multiplex PCR. The profile shows approximately 64,000 clones, 80% to 85% of them singletons. Sample: peripheral blood, taken on day 0 of AZD1222 vaccination. Receptor source: an adult in good health.

The chain employs TRBV15 and TRBJ1-2; tentatively, D is TRBD1 (5 bases). Germline V gene data show CDR1 as LNHNV and CDR2 as YYDKDF (reference sequence). The CDR3 spans 15 residues. The germline V and J ends were trimmed by 0 bases and 5 bases, with 13 bases remaining between them. As DNA, the CDR3 is TGTGCCACCAGCAGAGATCAGGGACGGAGATATGGCTACACCTTC. This encodes CATSRDQGRRYGYTF.

This chain uses TRBV10-3 with TRBJ2-7; the D gene is possibly TRBD1 (6 bases). The CDR3 length is 13 residues. With 8 bases removed from V and 2 bases from J, the gap between germline ends came to 13 bases. Germline lookup yields CDR1 ENHRY and CDR2 SYGVKD. CDR3: CAIGGPAAYEQYF. CDR3 sequence (DNA): TGTGCCATCGGGGGCCCAGCAGCCTACGAGCAGTACTTC.

The genes are TRBV18 and TRBJ2-1, with D maybe TRBD1 (7 bases). The CDR3 runs 15 residues. The germline gives CDR1 KGHSH, CDR2 LQKENI. Trimming removed 1 base at V and 12 bases at J, with 19 bases between. CDR3 loop: CASSPLVSSGGLQFF. For the CDR3, the DNA is TGTGCCAGCTCACCACTCGTTTCGTCAGGGGGACTGCAGTTCTTC.

The chain joins TRBV7-3 to TRBJ1-6, with 9 bases identical to TRBD1. Germline CDR1 is SGHTA and CDR2 is FQGTGA. Trimming at V came to 5 bases and at J to 12 bases, leaving 2 bases not matched to a gene. The CDR3 covers 12 residues. The chain's CDR3 is CASSTDRGPLHF. As DNA, the CDR3 is TGTGCCAGCAGCACGGACAGGGGACCCCTCCACTTT.

In this sample, this clone turned up once. The chain combines TRBV6-2 or TRBV6-3 with TRBJ1-1; the match to TRBD1 covers 12 bases. Germline V gives CDR1 MNHEY, CDR2 SVGEGT. The CDR3 extends over 21 amino acids. J gave up 5 bases and V 2 bases, and 21 bases lay outside the gene matches. CDR3 protein: CASSYPLGRGQGAAAGTEAFF. The DNA of the CDR3 is TGTGCCAGCAGTTACCCTCTTGGAAGGGGACAGGGGGCAGCCGCGGGAACTGAAGCTTTCTTT.

This sequence joins TRBV5-1 and TRBJ2-7; D remains unclear. The V and J ends lost 0 bases and 12 bases respectively, with 4 bases between them. The CDR3 is made up of 9 amino acids. Germline V gene lookup returns CDR1 SGHRS and CDR2 YFSETQ. The CDR3: CASSLEGYF. In nucleotides, the CDR3 is TGCGCCAGCAGCTTGGAGGGGTACTTC.

The chain joins TRBV5-1 to TRBJ2-5, with D perhaps matching TRBD1 (6 bases). Per germline, CDR1 SGHRS and CDR2 YFSETQ. The V and J ends lost 5 bases and 0 bases respectively, with 11 bases between them. The CDR3 length is 14 residues. For the CDR3, the DNA is TGCGCCAGCAGGTCCACAGGGTACCAAGAGACCCAGTACTTC. Its translation: CASRSTGYQETQYF.

V is TRBV7-2 and J is TRBJ1-1, with TRBD1 matching over 8 bases. Trimming at V came to 4 bases and at J to 5 bases, leaving 12 bases not matched to a gene. CDR1 SGHTA and CDR2 FQGNSA come from the germline V gene. The CDR3 covers 16 residues. CDR3 sequence (DNA): TGTGCCAGCAGCTACGGTAATACAGGGGGGACGACTGAAGCTTTCTTT. Its translation: CASSYGNTGGTTEAFF.

V is TRBV6-5 and J is TRBJ1-5, with unresolved D. With 0 bases removed from V and 0 bases from J, the gap between germline ends came to 9 bases. This CDR3 is built from 16 residues. Germline V gives CDR1 MNHEY, CDR2 SVGAGI. The CDR3: CASSYSWADSNQPQHF. Here the CDR3 DNA reads TGTGCCAGCAGTTACTCGTGGGCAGATAGCAATCAGCCCCAGCATTTT.

V gene TRBV5-1 combines with J gene TRBJ1-2, with 8 bases matching TRBD1. Germline V lookup: CDR1 SGHRS, CDR2 YFSETQ. J was trimmed by 3 bases and V by 4 bases; bases with no gene match: 8. This CDR3 comprises 15 residues. In DNA, the CDR3 is TGCGCCAGCAGCACAGGACAGGGCTGGGACTATGGCTACACCTTC. Translated, it gives CASSTGQGWDYGYTF. Full variable domain (rest looked up from reference TRBV5-1 and TRBJ1-2): KAGVTQTPRYLIKTRGQQVTLSCSPISGHRSVSWYQQTPGQGLQFLFEYFSETQRNKGNFPGRFSGRQFSNSRSEMNVSTLELGDSALYLCASSTGQGWDYGYTFGSGTRLTVV.

The V gene is TRBV5-4, the J gene TRBJ2-1; no firm D call. CDR3 length: 15 amino acids. Germline CDR1 is SGHNT and CDR2 is YYREEE (reference sequence). The V and J ends lost 0 bases and 0 bases respectively, with 7 bases between them. The CDR3 sequence: CASSLGGFSYNEQFF. In DNA, the CDR3 is TGTGCCAGCAGCTTGGGGGGTTTCTCCTACAATGAGCAGTTCTTC.

This rearrangement joins TRBV7-9 to TRBJ2-3; TRBD1 is a possible D gene (7 bases). Germline lookup yields CDR1 SEHNR and CDR2 FQNEAQ (reference sequence). Trimming took 3 bases from V and 2 from J, leaving 15 bases between them. CDR3 length: 16 amino acids. CDR3 coding DNA: TGTGCCAGCAGCTTCAGGCCAGGGGGGATCACAGATACGCAGTATTTT. Amino acids: CASSFRPGGITDTQYF. Combining the CDR3 with reference TRBV7-9 and TRBJ2-3 gives the whole variable domain DTGVSQNPRHKITKRGQNVTFRCDPISEHNRLYWYRQTLGQGPEFLTYFQNEAQLEKSRLLSDRFSAERPKGSFSTLEIQRTEQGDSAMYLCASSFRPGGITDTQYFGPGTRLTVL.

The chain links TRBV7-6 to TRBJ1-6; no definite D call. The germline gives CDR1 SGHVS, CDR2 FNYEAQ. The CDR3 contains 14 residues. V was shortened by 4 bases and J by 10 bases, with 14 bases between the two germline ends. CDR3 sequence: CASSSFSGGSPLHF. The DNA of the CDR3 is TGTGCCAGCAGCTCCTTCAGTGGCGGCTCACCCCTCCACTTT.

The table lists this clone with a few counts. The chain links TRBV6-5 to TRBJ1-1, with a possible D match to TRBD1 (5 bases). The V gene lost 4 bases and the J gene lost 2 bases, with 11 bases spanning the gap. Germline V gene sequence: CDR1 MNHEY, CDR2 SVGAGI. The CDR3 sequence is 14 residues long. Written as DNA, the CDR3 is TGTGCCAGCAGTTTTGGCAGGGCCAACACTGAAGCTTTCTTT. Residues: CASSFGRANTEAFF.

In this sample, this clone turned up a few times. Here the CDR3 reads CASSPQGGGDNEQFF. In DNA, the CDR3 is TGTGCCAGCAGCCCCCAGGGGGGCGGGGACAATGAGCAGTTCTTC. This chain links TRBV4-2 with TRBJ2-1, with D perhaps TRBD1 (7 bases). CDR1 and CDR2 (germline): LGHNA, YNFKEQ. V was pared by 4 bases and J by 5 bases, with 15 bases between. The CDR3 extends over 15 amino acids.

This chain joins TRBV21-1 and TRBJ2-7; the D segment call TRBD1 is taken from the table without a DNA check. TRBV21-1 is a pseudogene segment. The CDR3 spans 16 residues. CDR3 DNA sequence: TGTGCCAGCAGCAAAGCGAACCGGGACACCATTTACGAGCAGTACTTC. This gives the protein CASSKANRDTIYEQYF.

The V and J genes are TRBV10-3 and TRBJ1-5; 7 positions agree with TRBD1. The CDR3 consists of 18 residues. J lost 1 base, V lost 0 bases, and 9 bases had no gene match. Germline V gene sequence: CDR1 ENHRY, CDR2 SYGVKD. The CDR3 here is CAISESRVDRVSNQPQHF. Here the CDR3 DNA reads TGTGCCATCAGTGAGTCCCGGGTAGACAGGGTCAGCAATCAGCCCCAGCATTTT.

The chain uses TRBV2 and TRBJ1-2; D gene uncertain. The CDR3 extends over 13 amino acids. Per germline, CDR1 SNHLY and CDR2 FYNNEI. V dropped 7 bases and J dropped 3 bases, with 12 bases sitting between them. The CDR3 protein is CASTKESDYGYTF. In nucleotides, the CDR3 is TGTGCCAGCACTAAGGAGTCAGACTATGGCTACACCTTC.

The sample holds a few counts of this clone. The chain employs TRBV6-2 or TRBV6-3 and TRBJ2-5, with D tentatively TRBD2 (5 bases). The germline gives CDR1 MNHEY, CDR2 SVGEGT. The CDR3 extends over 14 amino acids. V lost 4 bases, J lost 4 bases, and 13 bases lay in between. In nucleotides, the CDR3 is TGTGCCAGCAGTTGGGCCCGAGGGAGAGAGACCCAGTACTTC. It yields the protein CASSWARGRETQYF.

The J gene is TRBJ1-6, the V gene TRBV5-4; maybe TRBD1 (6 bases). The CDR3 has 14 residues. V lost 0 bases and J 5 bases, leaving 6 bases between the germline ends. CDR1 is SGHNT and CDR2 is YYREEE in the germline V gene (reference sequence). The CDR3 here is CASSLDRDNSPLHF. The CDR3 DNA sequence: TGTGCCAGCAGCTTGGACAGGGATAATTCACCCCTCCACTTT.

The chain carries TRBV29-1 and TRBJ2-2, with D perhaps matching TRBD2 (6 bases). The length of the CDR3 is 13 residues. The V gene lost 5 bases and the J gene lost 6 bases, with 13 bases spanning the gap. Germline values: CDR1 SQVTM, CDR2 ANQGSEA. The CDR3 sequence is CSVPSGGAGELFF. CDR3 bases: TGCAGCGTTCCCTCGGGCGGGGCCGGGGAGCTGTTTTTT.